The 6 T cell receptor beta chains below come from one sample, sequenced in a study of blood T cells in healthy people across ages. A sample-barcoded 5' primer and a J-beta primer mix were used in a second PCR of roughly 7 to 11 cycles. TCRdb called the 5' RACE reads again in MiXCR, with one record for every CDR3 protein. Here the sample spans hundreds of thousands of distinct CDR3 sequences, more than 45% being singletons. Sequenced material: blood. The receptors were sampled from a woman of 80 years or more in good health.

In this sample, this clonotype turned up many times. This chain links TRBV3-1 with TRBJ2-1; possible D gene TRBD1, 8 bases. Deletions cut 3 bases from V and 0 bases from J, with 15 bases between. Per germline, CDR1 LGHDT and CDR2 YNNKEL (reference sequence). CDR3 length: 17 residues. CDR3 in amino acids: CASSHSTGGGSYNEQFF. CDR3 bases: TGTGCCAGCAGCCATTCAACAGGGGGGGGCTCCTACAATGAGCAGTTCTTC.

The table lists this clonotype with many counts. The rearrangement uses TRBV14 and TRBJ2-1; D ambiguous. The CDR3 runs 14 residues. Germline assignment: CDR1 SGHDN and CDR2 FVKESK. Trimming cost V 2 bases and J 5 bases, with 10 bases left between them. The CDR3 DNA follows: TGTGCCAGCAGCCAATTCACCCTAAACAATGAGCAGTTCTTC. It specifies CASSQFTLNNEQFF.

This sequence joins TRBV7-9 and TRBJ2-7; D is ambiguous. CDR1 is SEHNR, CDR2 FQNEAQ, per germline (reference sequence). V was cut by 5 bases and J by 3 bases, with 8 bases left in between. This CDR3 is 12 amino acids long. In nucleotides, the CDR3 is TGTGCCAGCAGCATCCTTTTCTACGAGCAGTACTTC. This encodes CASSILFYEQYF.

The chain employs TRBV7-8 and TRBJ2-3, with D perhaps being TRBD1 or TRBD2 (5 bases each). The CDR3 consists of 14 residues. V lost 5 bases to trimming and J lost 2 bases, with 11 bases between them. Germline assignment: CDR1 SGHVS and CDR2 FQNEAQ. The CDR3 here is CASSRGRTTDTQYF. Written as DNA, the CDR3 is TGTGCCAGCAGCCGGGGACGGACCACAGATACGCAGTATTTT.

The V call is TRBV10-3, the J call TRBJ2-5; 8 positions match TRBD1. Germline V gene sequence: CDR1 ENHRY, CDR2 SYGVKD. V lost 4 bases and J lost 6; bases outside the gene matches: 7. This CDR3 region has 14 residues. The CDR3 sequence is CAISGQGAGKTQYF. The DNA of the CDR3 is TGTGCCATCAGTGGCCAGGGGGCCGGGAAGACCCAGTACTTC.

This chain links TRBV29-1 with TRBJ2-5; 8 bases fit TRBD1. The assigned J gene may be wrong: the sequence end matches TRBJ2-7 better. Germline CDR1 SQVTM, CDR2 ANQGSEA. The CDR3 loop spans 12 amino acids. The CDR3 reads CSVAGTGAEQYF. CDR3 in DNA: TGCAGCGTTGCCGGGACAGGTGCCGAGCAGTACTTC.